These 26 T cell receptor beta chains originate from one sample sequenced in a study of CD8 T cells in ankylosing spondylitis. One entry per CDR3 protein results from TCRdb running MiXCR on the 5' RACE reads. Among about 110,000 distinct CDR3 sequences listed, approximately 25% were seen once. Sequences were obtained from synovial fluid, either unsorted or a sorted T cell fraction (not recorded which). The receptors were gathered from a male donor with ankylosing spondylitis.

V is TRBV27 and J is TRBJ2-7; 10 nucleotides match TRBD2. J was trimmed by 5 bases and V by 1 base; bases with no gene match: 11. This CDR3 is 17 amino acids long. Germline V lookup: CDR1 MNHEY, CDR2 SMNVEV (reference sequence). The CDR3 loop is CASSLFSLGTSENEQYF. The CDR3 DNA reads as TGTGCCAGCAGTTTATTCTCGCTTGGGACTAGCGAGAACGAGCAGTACTTC.

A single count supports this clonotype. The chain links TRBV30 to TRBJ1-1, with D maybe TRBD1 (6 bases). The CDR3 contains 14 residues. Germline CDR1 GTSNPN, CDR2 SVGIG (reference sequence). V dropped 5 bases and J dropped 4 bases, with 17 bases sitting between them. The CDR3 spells CAWDRNRVSTEAFF. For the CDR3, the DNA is TGTGCCTGGGACAGAAACAGGGTGAGCACTGAAGCTTTCTTT.

CDR3 DNA sequence: TGCAGTGCTAGGGCGGGAGGACCCTTTCGGAGCACAGATACGCAGTATTTT. Translated, it gives CSARAGGPFRSTDTQYF. This chain links TRBV20-1 with TRBJ2-3; 8 bases match TRBD2. V lost 3 bases to trimming and J lost 0 bases; unmatched junction nucleotides: 11. The V gene's germline CDR1 is DFQATT and CDR2 SNEGSKA (reference sequence). This CDR3 comprises 17 residues.

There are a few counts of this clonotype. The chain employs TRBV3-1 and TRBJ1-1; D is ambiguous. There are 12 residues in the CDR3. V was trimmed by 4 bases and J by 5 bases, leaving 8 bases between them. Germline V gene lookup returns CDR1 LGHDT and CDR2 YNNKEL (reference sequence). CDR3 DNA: TGTGCCAGCAGCCTATCTGCGACTGAAGCTTTCTTT. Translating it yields CASSLSATEAFF.

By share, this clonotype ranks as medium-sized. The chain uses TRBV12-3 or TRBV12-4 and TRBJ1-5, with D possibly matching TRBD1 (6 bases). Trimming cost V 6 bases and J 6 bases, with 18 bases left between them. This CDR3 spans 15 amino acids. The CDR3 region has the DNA TGTGCCAGCAGCCCCATAGGAGGGGGGGCTCAGCCCCAGCATTTT. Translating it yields CASSPIGGGAQPQHF.

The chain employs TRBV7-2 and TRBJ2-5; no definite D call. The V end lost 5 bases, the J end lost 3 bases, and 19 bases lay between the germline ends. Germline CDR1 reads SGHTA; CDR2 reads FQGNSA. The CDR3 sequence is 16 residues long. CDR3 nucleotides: TGTGCCAGCAGCACTCACCTAGTTAACTCGGAAGAGACCCAGTACTTC. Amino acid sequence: CASSTHLVNSEETQYF.

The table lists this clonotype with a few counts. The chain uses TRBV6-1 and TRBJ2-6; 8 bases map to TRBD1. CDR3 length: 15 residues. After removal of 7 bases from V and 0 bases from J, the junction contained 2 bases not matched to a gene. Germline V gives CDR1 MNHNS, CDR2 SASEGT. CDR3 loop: CASNRGDSGANVLTF. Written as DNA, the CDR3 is TGTGCCAGCAACAGGGGGGACTCTGGGGCCAACGTCCTGACTTTC.

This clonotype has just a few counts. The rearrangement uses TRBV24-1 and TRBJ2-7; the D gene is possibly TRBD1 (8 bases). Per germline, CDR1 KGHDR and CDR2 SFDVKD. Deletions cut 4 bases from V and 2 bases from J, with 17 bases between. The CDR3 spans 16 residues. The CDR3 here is CATSDRTGRGTYEQYF. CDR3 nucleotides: TGTGCCACCAGTGACAGGACAGGGCGGGGGACCTACGAGCAGTACTTC.

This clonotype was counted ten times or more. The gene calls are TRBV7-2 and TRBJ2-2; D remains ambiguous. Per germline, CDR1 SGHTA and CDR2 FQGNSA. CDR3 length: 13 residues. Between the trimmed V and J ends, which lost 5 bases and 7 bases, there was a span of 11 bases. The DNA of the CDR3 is TGTGCCAGCAGCCTACTTTTCGGCGGGGAGCTGTTTTTT. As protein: CASSLLFGGELFF.

The CDR3 loop is CATSEGRTGRETQYF. In DNA, the CDR3 is TGTGCCACCAGTGAGGGGAGGACAGGGCGAGAGACCCAGTACTTC. The chain couples TRBV24-1 to TRBJ2-5; 8 bases fit TRBD1. The CDR3 has 15 amino acids. The V gene's germline CDR1 is KGHDR and CDR2 SFDVKD. J gave up 4 bases and V 4 bases, and 7 bases lay outside the gene matches.

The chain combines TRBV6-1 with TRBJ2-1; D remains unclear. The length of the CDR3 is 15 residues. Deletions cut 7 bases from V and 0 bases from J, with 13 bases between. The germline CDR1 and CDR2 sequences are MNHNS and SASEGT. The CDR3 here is CASNRVRSSYNEQFF. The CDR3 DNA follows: TGTGCCAGCAACCGGGTCCGATCCTCCTACAATGAGCAGTTCTTC.

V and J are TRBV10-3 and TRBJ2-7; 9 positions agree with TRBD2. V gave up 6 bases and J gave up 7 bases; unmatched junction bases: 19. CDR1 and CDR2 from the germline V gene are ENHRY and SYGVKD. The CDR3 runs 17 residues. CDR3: CAISQALLSSGNTEQYF. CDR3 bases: TGTGCCATCAGCCAAGCCCTCCTTTCTAGCGGGAATACGGAGCAGTACTTC.

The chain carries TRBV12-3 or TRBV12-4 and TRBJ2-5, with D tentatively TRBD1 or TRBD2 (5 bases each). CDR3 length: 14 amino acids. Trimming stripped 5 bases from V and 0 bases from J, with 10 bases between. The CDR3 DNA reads TGTGCCAGCAGTACCGGGACGTACCAAGAGACCCAGTACTTC. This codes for CASSTGTYQETQYF.

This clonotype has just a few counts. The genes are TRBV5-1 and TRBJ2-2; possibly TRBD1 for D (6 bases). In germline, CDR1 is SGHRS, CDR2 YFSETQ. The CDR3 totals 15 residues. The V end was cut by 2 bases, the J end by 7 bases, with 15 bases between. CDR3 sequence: CASSLFSGANGELFF. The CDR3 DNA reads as TGCGCCAGCAGCTTATTCTCAGGGGCGAACGGGGAGCTGTTTTTT.

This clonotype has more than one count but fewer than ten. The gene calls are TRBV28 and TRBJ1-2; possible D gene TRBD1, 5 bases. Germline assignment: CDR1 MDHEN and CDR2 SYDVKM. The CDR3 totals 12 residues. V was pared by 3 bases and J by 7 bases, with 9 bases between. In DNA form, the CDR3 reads TGTGCCAGCAGTTTGATGAGGGGTGGCTACACCTTC. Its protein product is CASSLMRGGYTF.

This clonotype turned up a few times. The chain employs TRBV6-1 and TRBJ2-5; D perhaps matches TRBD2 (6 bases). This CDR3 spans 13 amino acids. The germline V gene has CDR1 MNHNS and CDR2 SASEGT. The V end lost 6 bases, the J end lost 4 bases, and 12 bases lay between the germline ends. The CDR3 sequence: CASRKLAAETQYF. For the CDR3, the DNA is TGTGCCAGCAGAAAACTAGCAGCAGAGACCCAGTACTTC.

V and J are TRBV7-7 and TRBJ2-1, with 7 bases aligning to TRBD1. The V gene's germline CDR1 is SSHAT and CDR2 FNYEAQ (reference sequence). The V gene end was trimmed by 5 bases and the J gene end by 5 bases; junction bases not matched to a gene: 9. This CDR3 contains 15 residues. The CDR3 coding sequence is TGTGCCAGCAGCCCGGACAGGCCGGGGCACAATGAGCAGTTCTTC. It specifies CASSPDRPGHNEQFF.

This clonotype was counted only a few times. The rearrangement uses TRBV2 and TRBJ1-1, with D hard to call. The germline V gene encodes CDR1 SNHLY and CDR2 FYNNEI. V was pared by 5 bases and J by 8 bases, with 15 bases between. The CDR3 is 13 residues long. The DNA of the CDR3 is TGTGCCAGCAGTCCGACCTCGCCGGGAGAAGCTTTCTTT. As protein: CASSPTSPGEAFF.

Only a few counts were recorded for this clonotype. The DNA of the CDR3 is TGTGCCAGTAGTATCAGAGATACGCAGTATTTT. Amino acids: CASSIRDTQYF. The J gene is TRBJ2-3, the V gene TRBV19; D ambiguous. The germline V gene has CDR1 LNHDA and CDR2 SQIVND (reference sequence). The CDR3 is 11 residues long. V was clipped by 3 bases and J by 5 bases, with 3 bases between them.

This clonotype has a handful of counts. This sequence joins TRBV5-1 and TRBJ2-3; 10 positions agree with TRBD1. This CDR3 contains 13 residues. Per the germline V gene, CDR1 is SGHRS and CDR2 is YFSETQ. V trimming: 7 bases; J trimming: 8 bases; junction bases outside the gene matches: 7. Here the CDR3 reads CASGTGDIGTQYF. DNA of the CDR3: TGCGCCAGCGGGACAGGGGATATCGGTACGCAGTATTTT.

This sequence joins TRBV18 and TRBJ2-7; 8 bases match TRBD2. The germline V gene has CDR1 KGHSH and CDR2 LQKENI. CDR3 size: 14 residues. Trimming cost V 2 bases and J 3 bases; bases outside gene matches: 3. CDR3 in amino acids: CASSPTSGFYEQYF. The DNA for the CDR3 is TGTGCCAGCTCACCAACTAGCGGATTCTACGAGCAGTACTTC.

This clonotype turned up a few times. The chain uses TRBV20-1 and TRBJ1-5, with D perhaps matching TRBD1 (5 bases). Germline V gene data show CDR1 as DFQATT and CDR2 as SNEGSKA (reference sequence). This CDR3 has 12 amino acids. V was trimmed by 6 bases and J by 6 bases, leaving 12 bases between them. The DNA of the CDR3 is TGCAGTGCGCGGGGAGGGGTTCAGCCCCAGCATTTT. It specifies CSARGGVQPQHF.

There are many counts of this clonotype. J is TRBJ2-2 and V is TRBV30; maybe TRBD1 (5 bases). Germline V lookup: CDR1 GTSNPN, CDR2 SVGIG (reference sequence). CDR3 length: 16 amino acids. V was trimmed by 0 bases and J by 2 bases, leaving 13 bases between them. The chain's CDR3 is CAWSVSGQGNTGELFF. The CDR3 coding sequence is TGTGCCTGGAGTGTATCCGGTCAGGGAAACACCGGGGAGCTGTTTTTT.

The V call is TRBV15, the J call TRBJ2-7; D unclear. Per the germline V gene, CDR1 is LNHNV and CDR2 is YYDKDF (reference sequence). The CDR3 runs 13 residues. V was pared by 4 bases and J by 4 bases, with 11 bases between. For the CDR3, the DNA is TGTGCCACCAGCAAGGACGCTCCGTACGAGCAGTACTTC. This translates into CATSKDAPYEQYF. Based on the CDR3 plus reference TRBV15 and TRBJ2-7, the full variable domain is DAMVIQNPRYQVTQFGKPVTLSCSQTLNHNVMYWYQQKSSQAPKLLFHYYDKDFNNEADTPDNFQSRRPNTSFCFLDIRSPGLGDTAMYLCATSKDAPYEQYFGPGTRLTVT.

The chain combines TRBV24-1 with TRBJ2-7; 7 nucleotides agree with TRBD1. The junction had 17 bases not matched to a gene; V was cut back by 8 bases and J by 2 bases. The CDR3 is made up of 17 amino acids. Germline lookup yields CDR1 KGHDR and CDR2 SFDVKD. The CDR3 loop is CATIRGQTPGPTYEQYF. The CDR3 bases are TGTGCCACCATTAGGGGACAGACACCGGGGCCGACCTACGAGCAGTACTTC.

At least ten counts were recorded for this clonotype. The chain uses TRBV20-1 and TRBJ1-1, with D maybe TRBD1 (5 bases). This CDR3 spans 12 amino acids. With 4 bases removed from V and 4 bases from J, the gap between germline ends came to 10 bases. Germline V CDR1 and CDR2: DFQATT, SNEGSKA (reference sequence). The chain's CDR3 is CSAIGVVTEAFF. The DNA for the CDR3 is TGCAGTGCTATAGGGGTGGTCACTGAAGCTTTCTTT.